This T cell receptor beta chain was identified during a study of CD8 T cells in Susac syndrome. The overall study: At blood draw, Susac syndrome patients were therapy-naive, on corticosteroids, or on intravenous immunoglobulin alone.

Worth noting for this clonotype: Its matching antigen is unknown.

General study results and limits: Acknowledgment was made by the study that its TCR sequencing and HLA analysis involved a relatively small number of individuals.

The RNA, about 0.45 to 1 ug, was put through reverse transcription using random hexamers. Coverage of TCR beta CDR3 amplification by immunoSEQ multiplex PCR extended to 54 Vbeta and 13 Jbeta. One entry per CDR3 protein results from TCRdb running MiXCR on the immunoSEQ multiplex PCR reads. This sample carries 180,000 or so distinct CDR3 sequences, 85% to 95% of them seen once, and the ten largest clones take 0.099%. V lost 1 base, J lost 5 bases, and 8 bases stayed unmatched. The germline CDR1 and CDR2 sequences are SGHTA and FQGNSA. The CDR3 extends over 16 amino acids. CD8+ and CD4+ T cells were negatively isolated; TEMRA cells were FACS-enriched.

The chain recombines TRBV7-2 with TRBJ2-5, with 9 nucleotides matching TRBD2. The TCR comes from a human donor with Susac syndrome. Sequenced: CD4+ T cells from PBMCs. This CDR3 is CASSLGGSGRRETQYF. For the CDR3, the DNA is TGTGCCAGCAGCTTAGGGGGTAGCGGGAGACGGGAGACCCAGTACTTC.